This T cell receptor (beta chain) was sequenced for a study of monozygotic twins with inflammatory bowel disease. TCRdb reprocessed the 5' RACE reads, with one entry per CDR3 protein and no DNA. The clone table shows about 350,000 distinct CDR3 sequences, with the ten largest holding around 2%. Study-wide results and caveats: Especially where disease activity was present, IBD patients had fewer clonotypes in common with others than healthy twins did.

Of note for this clonotype: As yet, its antigen is unknown.

Germline CDR1 reads SGHKS; CDR2 reads YYEKEE (reference sequence). This CDR3 region has 16 residues. The chain couples TRBV5-5 to TRBJ2-2; TCRdb gives TRBD1 as the D gene, but with no DNA this cannot be confirmed. The receptor comes from a human donor with ulcerative colitis or Crohn's disease, or a healthy co-twin of an affected twin (not recorded which). The sequenced sample was blood. This chain's CDR3 is CASSLMYGGVTGELFF.